Below, 9 T cell receptor beta chains from the same sample are listed, as sequenced in a study of cytomegalovirus exposure and HLA in healthy donors. The PCR made use of 60 Vbeta and 13 Jbeta primers. The table came from immunoSEQ multiplex PCR; TCRdb's copy has only in-frame clones and leaves some out. The sample comprises over 75,000 clones, 67% of which are singletons, and 2% to 2.5% rests with the top ten. Sequenced input: PBMCs. The source is a man under 40 in good health and CMV-seronegative.

The chain carries TRBV2 and TRBJ2-7; 11 bases are shared with TRBD2. Germline assignment: CDR1 SNHLY and CDR2 FYNNEI. V shed 5 bases and J 3 bases; nucleotides not matched to a gene: 6. This CDR3 has 15 residues. Written as DNA, the CDR3 is TGTGCCAGCAGTAGTTTCGGGACTAGCGGCTACGAGCAGTACTTC. As protein: CASSSFGTSGYEQYF.

This clone appeared a single time. CDR3 bases: TGCGCCAGCAGCGTCGACTTTACCGGGGAGCTGTTTTTT. This gives the protein CASSVDFTGELFF. V and J are TRBV5-1 and TRBJ2-2; D uncertain. V lost 4 bases and J 5 bases, leaving 9 bases between the germline ends. Germline loops: CDR1 SGHRS, CDR2 YFSETQ. The CDR3 is 13 amino acids.

CDR3 sequence: CASSRWTGGDEQYF. The CDR3 region has the DNA TGTGCCAGCAGCAGGTGGACAGGGGGCGACGAGCAGTACTTC. The rearrangement uses TRBV7-9 and TRBJ2-7; 11 positions match TRBD1. Germline V gene sequence: CDR1 SEHNR, CDR2 FQNEAQ (reference sequence). This CDR3 contains 14 residues. Trimming cost V 5 bases and J 5 bases; bases outside gene matches: 5.

This chain links TRBV5-1 with TRBJ1-1; TRBD1 might be the D (6 bases). The CDR3 sequence is 15 residues long. V was trimmed by 0 bases and J by 1 base, leaving 10 bases between them. Germline CDR1 is SGHRS and CDR2 is YFSETQ. In nucleotides, the CDR3 is TGCGCCAGCAGCTTGGACGGCAGGGGGAACACTGAAGCTTTCTTT. Amino acid sequence: CASSLDGRGNTEAFF.

Only a few counts were recorded for this clone. V gene TRBV6-5 combines with J gene TRBJ2-7, with D tentatively TRBD1 (6 bases). Germline values: CDR1 MNHEY, CDR2 SVGAGI. The CDR3 has 11 amino acids. V was pared by 7 bases and J by 4 bases, with 8 bases between. CDR3 in amino acids: CASTGAYEQYF. The CDR3 nucleotides read TGTGCCAGCACAGGGGCTTACGAGCAGTACTTC.

The rearrangement uses TRBV4-1 and TRBJ2-1; 12 bases fit TRBD2. The CDR3 extends over 16 amino acids. The junction had 7 bases not matched to a gene; V was cut back by 3 bases and J by 7 bases. Germline V gene data show CDR1 as MGHRA and CDR2 as YSYEKL. As DNA, the CDR3 is TGCGCCAGCAGCCACGAGACTAGCGGGAGTTCGAATGAGCAGTTCTTC. This gives the protein CASSHETSGSSNEQFF.

The chain is built from TRBV7-6 and TRBJ1-2; 8 bases fit TRBD1. The V gene end was trimmed by 5 bases and the J gene end by 3 bases; junction bases not matched to a gene: 5. Germline V gene sequence: CDR1 SGHVS, CDR2 FNYEAQ. The length of the CDR3 is 14 residues. The DNA for the CDR3 is TGTGCCAGCAGCCCGGAGACAGGGGACTATGGCTACACCTTC. Translated: CASSPETGDYGYTF.

This rearrangement joins TRBV7-9 to TRBJ1-1; weak D call: TRBD1 (6 bases). Germline CDR1 reads SEHNR; CDR2 reads FQNEAQ (reference sequence). This CDR3 contains 13 residues. V lost 5 bases and J 7 bases, leaving 14 bases between the germline ends. The CDR3 region has the DNA TGTGCCAGCAGCCTCAACAGGGTCAATGAAGCTTTCTTT. This gives the protein CASSLNRVNEAFF.

The chain uses TRBV27 and TRBJ2-7; D ambiguous. Trimming removed 3 bases from V and 1 base from J, with 10 bases in between. CDR3 length: 14 residues. Germline assignment: CDR1 MNHEY and CDR2 SMNVEV (reference sequence). In DNA form, the CDR3 reads TGTGCCAGCAGTTTTGGCGGCCGATCCTACGAGCAGTACTTC. This codes for CASSFGGRSYEQYF.